This is a list of T cell receptor beta chains from one sample in a study of blood T cells in healthy people across ages. Using its own MiXCR run on the 5' RACE reads, TCRdb lists one record per CDR3 protein. Of 600,000 to 1,000,000 distinct CDR3 sequences detected, 20% to 30% appear once; the ten largest clones hold approximately 4%. The same sample was also used in a study of T cells of mothers and their children.

The sequencing sample was made of blood. The receptor source for this set is a boy between 10 and 17 years old in good health. Each CDR3 is given without its conserved first and last residue. The order of the fields is J gene, V gene, clone size, CDR3 protein. Only part of the rows carry a size: once, few, many, or a class if the clone is expanded.

j_gene: TRBJ2-5; v_gene: TRBV7-3; abundance: NA; CDR3aa: ASSLNRGLGETQY
j_gene: TRBJ2-1; v_gene: TRBV3-1; abundance: NA; CDR3aa: ASSHEGNEQF
j_gene: TRBJ2-3; v_gene: TRBV28; abundance: NA; CDR3aa: ASSSTTPGTQY
j_gene: TRBJ1-2; v_gene: TRBV27; abundance: NA; CDR3aa: ASSKGTGGYYGYT
j_gene: TRBJ2-2; v_gene: TRBV6-5; abundance: few; CDR3aa: ASSYPGRGELF
j_gene: TRBJ1-2; v_gene: TRBV7-3; abundance: few; CDR3aa: ASSLTAGGGYT
j_gene: TRBJ2-7; v_gene: TRBV29-1; abundance: many; CDR3aa: SVGQGAVEQY
j_gene: TRBJ1-1; v_gene: TRBV5-1; abundance: NA; CDR3aa: ASSSSLPLRDRGSEAF
j_gene: TRBJ2-1; v_gene: TRBV30; abundance: once; CDR3aa: AWGWGGGGYNEQF
j_gene: TRBJ2-3; v_gene: TRBV5-1; abundance: NA; CDR3aa: ASSVSGALSTDTQY
j_gene: TRBJ1-3; v_gene: TRBV7-2; abundance: few; CDR3aa: ASSLALDTIY
j_gene: TRBJ1-5; v_gene: TRBV2; abundance: NA; CDR3aa: ASSERRTEQQPQH
j_gene: TRBJ2-7; v_gene: TRBV7-2; abundance: few; CDR3aa: ASSLNSGSIYEQY
j_gene: TRBJ1-1; v_gene: TRBV2; abundance: few; CDR3aa: ASRGDSVNTGAF
j_gene: TRBJ2-7; v_gene: TRBV7-2; abundance: few; CDR3aa: ASSLAVLAGPYEQY
j_gene: TRBJ2-5; v_gene: TRBV9; abundance: few; CDR3aa: ASSEGALDRVETQY
j_gene: TRBJ2-7; v_gene: TRBV7-9; abundance: NA; CDR3aa: ASSRSSVTYEQY
j_gene: TRBJ2-3; v_gene: TRBV7-9; abundance: NA; CDR3aa: ASSHIQGGDTQY
j_gene: TRBJ2-7; v_gene: TRBV29-1; abundance: few; CDR3aa: SGRVSTEQY
j_gene: TRBJ2-3; v_gene: TRBV4-2; abundance: few; CDR3aa: ASSPSPDTDTQY
j_gene: TRBJ2-5; v_gene: TRBV24-1; abundance: NA; CDR3aa: ATSATGQGLETQY
j_gene: TRBJ2-3; v_gene: TRBV12-3/TRBV12-4; abundance: few; CDR3aa: ASSFSRGLSTDTQY
j_gene: TRBJ2-1; v_gene: TRBV15; abundance: NA; CDR3aa: ATSREAGSSYNEQF
j_gene: TRBJ2-5; v_gene: TRBV3-1; abundance: few; CDR3aa: ASSQGPGNFKETQY
j_gene: TRBJ1-2; v_gene: TRBV7-9; abundance: few; CDR3aa: ASSLAWAEHYGYT
j_gene: TRBJ2-6; v_gene: TRBV30; abundance: NA; CDR3aa: AWSRRGSGANVLT
j_gene: TRBJ2-3; v_gene: TRBV20-1; abundance: NA; CDR3aa: SAKQTVITDTQY